The entry below gives a single TCR beta chain sequence along with its context. Its antigen is currently unknown. Amplified regions were TCR beta CDR3 sequences from RNA transcripts. First-round RT-PCR with HTBI primers amplified the TCR CDR3 region. From the multiplex PCR reads, TCRdb called clonotypes with MiXCR, one entry per CDR3 protein. The sample shows roughly 740,000 distinct CDR3 sequences, roughly 15% of them seen only once. The data were taken from a study of T cells in Graves' hyperthyroidism and ophthalmopathy. For the study at large: The initial diagnosis was the point when peripheral blood was collected, ahead of any treatment. General study results and limits: Most thyroid clonotypes with frequency above 0.001 were detected in blood. Using 13 V-J features, a model discriminated ophthalmopathy from stable hyperthyroidism.

It was considered stable Graves' hyperthyroidism when ophthalmopathy did not progress within 18 months. Germline CDR1 DFQATT, CDR2 SNEGSKA (reference sequence). V lost 3 bases and J 10 bases, leaving 12 bases between the germline ends. There are 12 residues in the CDR3. The chain joins TRBV20-1 to TRBJ1-4; D gene ambiguous. The receptor was isolated from a man between 18 and 35 years old with Graves' hyperthyroidism. Sample: blood. CDR3 loop: CSASRNNRKLFF. In DNA form, the CDR3 reads TGCAGTGCTAGTAGGAACAATCGAAAACTGTTTTTT.